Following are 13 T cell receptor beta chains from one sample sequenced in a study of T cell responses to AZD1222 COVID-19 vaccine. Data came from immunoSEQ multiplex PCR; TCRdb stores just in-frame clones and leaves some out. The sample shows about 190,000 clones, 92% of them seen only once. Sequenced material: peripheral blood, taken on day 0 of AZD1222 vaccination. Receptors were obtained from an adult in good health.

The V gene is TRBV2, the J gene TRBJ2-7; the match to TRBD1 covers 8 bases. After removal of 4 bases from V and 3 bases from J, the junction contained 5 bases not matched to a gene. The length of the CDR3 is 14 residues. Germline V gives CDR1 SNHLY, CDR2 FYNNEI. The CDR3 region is CASSAATGGYEQYF. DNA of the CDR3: TGTGCCAGCAGTGCCGCCACAGGGGGCTACGAGCAGTACTTC.

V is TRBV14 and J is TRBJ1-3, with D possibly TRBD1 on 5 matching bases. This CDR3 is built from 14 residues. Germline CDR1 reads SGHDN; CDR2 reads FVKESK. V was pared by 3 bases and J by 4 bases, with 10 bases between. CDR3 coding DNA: TGTGCCAGCAGCCATAGGGGATCGGGAAACACCATATATTTT. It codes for CASSHRGSGNTIYF. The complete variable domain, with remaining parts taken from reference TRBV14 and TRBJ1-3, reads EAGVTQFPSHSVIEKGQTVTLRCDPISGHDNLYWYRRVMGKEIKFLLHFVKESKQDESGMPNNRFLAERTGGTYSTLKVQPAELEDSGVYFCASSHRGSGNTIYFGEGSWLTVV.

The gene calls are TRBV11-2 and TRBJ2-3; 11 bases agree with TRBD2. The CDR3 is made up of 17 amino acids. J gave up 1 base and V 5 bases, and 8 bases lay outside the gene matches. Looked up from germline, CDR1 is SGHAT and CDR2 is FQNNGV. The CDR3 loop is CASSETSGVGGTDTQYF. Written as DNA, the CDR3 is TGTGCCAGCAGCGAGACTAGCGGGGTCGGGGGCACAGATACGCAGTATTTT.

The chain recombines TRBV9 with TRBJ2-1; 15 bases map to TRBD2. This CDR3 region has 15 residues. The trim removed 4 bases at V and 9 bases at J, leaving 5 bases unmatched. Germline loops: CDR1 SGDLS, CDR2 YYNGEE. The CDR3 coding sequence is TGTGCCAGCAGCCCCGGACTAGCGGGGGGGGGTGAGCAGTTCTTC. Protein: CASSPGLAGGGEQFF.

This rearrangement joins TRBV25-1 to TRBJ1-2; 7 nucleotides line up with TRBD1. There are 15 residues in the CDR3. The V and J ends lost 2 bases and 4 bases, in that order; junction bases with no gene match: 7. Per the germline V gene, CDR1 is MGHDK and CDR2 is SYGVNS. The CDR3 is CASSEGGRQGYGYTF. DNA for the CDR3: TGTGCCAGCAGTGAAGGGGGAAGACAGGGCTATGGCTACACCTTC.

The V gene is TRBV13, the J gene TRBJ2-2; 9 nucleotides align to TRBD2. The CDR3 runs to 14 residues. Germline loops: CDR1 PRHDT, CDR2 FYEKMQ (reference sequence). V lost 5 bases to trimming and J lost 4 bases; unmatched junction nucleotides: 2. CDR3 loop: CASSPGLATGELFF. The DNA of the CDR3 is TGTGCCAGCAGCCCGGGACTAGCCACCGGGGAGCTGTTTTTT.

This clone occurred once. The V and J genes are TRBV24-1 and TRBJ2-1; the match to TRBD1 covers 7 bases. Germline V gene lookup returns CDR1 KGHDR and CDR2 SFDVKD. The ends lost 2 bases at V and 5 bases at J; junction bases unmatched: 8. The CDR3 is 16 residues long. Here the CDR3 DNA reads TGTGCCACCAGTGATTCGGGACAGACGATCGACAATGAGCAGTTCTTC. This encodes CATSDSGQTIDNEQFF.

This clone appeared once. The CDR3 nucleotides read TGTGCCAGCAGCTTCCCGATTGTAGATACGCAGTATTTT. Its protein product is CASSFPIVDTQYF. The rearrangement uses TRBV7-2 and TRBJ2-3; D not certain. The germline V and J ends were trimmed by 3 bases and 5 bases, with 9 bases remaining between them. The CDR3 loop spans 13 amino acids. CDR1 SGHTA and CDR2 FQGNSA come from the germline V gene.

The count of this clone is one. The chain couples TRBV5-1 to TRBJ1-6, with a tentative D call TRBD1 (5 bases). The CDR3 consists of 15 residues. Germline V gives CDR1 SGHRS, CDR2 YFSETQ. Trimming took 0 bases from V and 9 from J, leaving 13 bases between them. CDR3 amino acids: CASSLDGGNGSPLHF. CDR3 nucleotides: TGCGCCAGCAGCTTGGATGGGGGGAACGGTTCACCCCTCCACTTT.

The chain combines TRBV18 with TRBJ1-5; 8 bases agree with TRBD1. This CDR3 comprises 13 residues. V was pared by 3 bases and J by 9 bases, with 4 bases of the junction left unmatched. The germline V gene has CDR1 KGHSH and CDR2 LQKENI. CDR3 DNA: TGTGCCAGCTCACCGGACAGGGCGGGGCCCCAGCATTTT. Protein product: CASSPDRAGPQHF.

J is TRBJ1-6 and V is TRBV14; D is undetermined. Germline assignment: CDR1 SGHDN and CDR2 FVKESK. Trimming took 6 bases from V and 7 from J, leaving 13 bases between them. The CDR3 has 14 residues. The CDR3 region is CASSPETRNSPLHF. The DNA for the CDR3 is TGTGCCAGCAGTCCTGAAACCCGAAATTCACCCCTCCACTTT.

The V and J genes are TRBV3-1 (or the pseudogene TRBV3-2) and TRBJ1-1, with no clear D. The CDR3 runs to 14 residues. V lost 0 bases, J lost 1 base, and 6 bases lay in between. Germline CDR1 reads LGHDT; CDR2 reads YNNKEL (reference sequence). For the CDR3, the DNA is TGTGCCAGCAGCCAAGATCGAGGGAACACTGAAGCTTTCTTT. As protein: CASSQDRGNTEAFF.

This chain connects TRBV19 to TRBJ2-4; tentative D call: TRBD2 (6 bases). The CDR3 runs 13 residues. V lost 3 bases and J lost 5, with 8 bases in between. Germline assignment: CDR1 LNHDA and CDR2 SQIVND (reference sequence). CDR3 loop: CASSIGGENIQYF. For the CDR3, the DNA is TGTGCCAGTAGTATCGGGGGAGAAAACATTCAGTACTTC.